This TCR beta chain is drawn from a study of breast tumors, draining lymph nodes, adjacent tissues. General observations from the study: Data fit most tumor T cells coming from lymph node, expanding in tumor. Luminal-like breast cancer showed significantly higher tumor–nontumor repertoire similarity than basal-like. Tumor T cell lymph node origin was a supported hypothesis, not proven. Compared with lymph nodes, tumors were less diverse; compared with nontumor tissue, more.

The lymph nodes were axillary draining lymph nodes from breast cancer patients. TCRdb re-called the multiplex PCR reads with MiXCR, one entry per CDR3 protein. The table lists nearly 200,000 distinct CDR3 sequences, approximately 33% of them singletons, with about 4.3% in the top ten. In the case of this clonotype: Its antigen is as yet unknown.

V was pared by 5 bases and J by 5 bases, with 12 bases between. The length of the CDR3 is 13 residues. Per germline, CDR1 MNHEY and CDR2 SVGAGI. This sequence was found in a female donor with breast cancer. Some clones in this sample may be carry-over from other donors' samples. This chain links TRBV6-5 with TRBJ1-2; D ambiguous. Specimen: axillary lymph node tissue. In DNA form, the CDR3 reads TGTGCCAGCAGTCCCCCCGTCGGGTATGGCTACACCTTC. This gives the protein CASSPPVGYGYTF.